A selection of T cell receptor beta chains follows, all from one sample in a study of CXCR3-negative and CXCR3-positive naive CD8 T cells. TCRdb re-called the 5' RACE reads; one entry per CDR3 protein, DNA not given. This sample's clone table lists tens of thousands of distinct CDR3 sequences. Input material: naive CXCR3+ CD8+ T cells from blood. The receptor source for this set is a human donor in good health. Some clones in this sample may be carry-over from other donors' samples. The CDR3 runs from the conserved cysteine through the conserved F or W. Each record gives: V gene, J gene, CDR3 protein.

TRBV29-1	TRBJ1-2	CSVPSDRDHGYTF
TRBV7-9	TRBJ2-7	CASSLVNAGFEQYF
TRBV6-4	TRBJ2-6	CAHNSWREIVSGANVLTF
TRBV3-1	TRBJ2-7	CASSLAGYYEQYF
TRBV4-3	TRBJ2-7	CASSPGTNSYEQYF
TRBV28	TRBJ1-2	CASSPRSLYGYTF
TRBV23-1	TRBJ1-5	CAADPIPYQPQHF
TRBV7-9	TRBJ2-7	CASSLEYSYEQYF
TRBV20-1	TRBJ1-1	CSAREGGNTEAFF
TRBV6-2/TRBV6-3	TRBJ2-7	CASSLRDGFYEQYF
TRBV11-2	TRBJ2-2	CASSLWDSNTGELFF